These 23 T cell receptor beta chains were all obtained from the same sample, sequenced in a study of regulatory T cells in long-lasting Graves disease. Building of the TCR beta libraries involved iRepertoire HTBI primers and Arm-PCR of CDR3 regions. From the multiplex PCR reads, TCRdb called clonotypes with MiXCR, one entry per CDR3 protein. The sample carries 360,000 or so distinct CDR3 sequences, around 15% recorded once. Time point given: newly diagnosed GD, antithyroid drugs for less than 3 months. The authors made the TCR library using RNA they extracted from PBMCs. The data were also submitted as part of a second study, on T cells in Graves' hyperthyroidism and ophthalmopathy.

The material was peripheral blood mononuclear cells (PBMCs), obtained at new diagnosis, from a patient treated with antithyroid drugs. These receptors were taken from a woman aged 18-29 years with Graves disease.

On this clonotype: A much more abundant neighbour one base away suggests this may be a read error. The gene calls are TRBV11-2 and TRBJ1-1, with D possibly being TRBD1 (5 bases). Trimming took 6 bases from V and 6 from J, leaving 14 bases between them. Germline CDR1 SGHAT, CDR2 FQNNGV. This CDR3 has 13 amino acids. CDR3 sequence (DNA): TGTGCCAGCAGTGGGGGGGTGGAGGCTGAAGCTTTCTTT. It encodes CASSGGVEAEAFF.

This clonotype showed up many times. The J gene is TRBJ1-1, the V gene TRBV6-2 or TRBV6-3; TRBD1 is a possible D gene (6 bases). The CDR3 runs to 15 residues. Trimming took 7 bases from V and 6 from J, leaving 21 bases between them. Looked up from germline, CDR1 is MNHEY and CDR2 is SVGEGT. The DNA for the CDR3 is TGTGCCAGCACTCCATTGTCGGGGACAAGGTCTGAAGCTTTCTTT. It specifies CASTPLSGTRSEAFF.

This clonotype was counted a few times. The V call is TRBV28, the J call TRBJ1-5, with unresolved D. The CDR3 spans 15 residues. V was clipped by 3 bases and J by 2 bases, with 11 bases between them. Germline assignment: CDR1 MDHEN and CDR2 SYDVKM. This CDR3 reads CASSFGQYGNQPQHF. As DNA, the CDR3 is TGTGCCAGCAGTTTCGGGCAATACGGCAATCAGCCCCAGCATTTT.

Regarding this clonotype: A far bigger clonotype differs at one base, so this is likely a read error. The chain employs TRBV6-1 and TRBJ2-1; the match to TRBD2 covers 7 bases. CDR3 size: 14 residues. CDR1 and CDR2 from the germline V gene are MNHNS and SASEGT. The CDR3 nucleotides read TGTGCCAGCACCGAGGCCAGCGGGATCGATGAGCGGTTCTTC. The encoded protein is CASTEASGIDERFF.

This clonotype was seen at least ten times. The CDR3 spells CASSATGGHTEAFF. DNA of the CDR3: TGTGCCAGCAGCGCTACTGGGGGACACACTGAAGCTTTCTTT. V gene TRBV6-1 combines with J gene TRBJ1-1; tentatively, D is TRBD1 (5 bases). The CDR3 sequence is 14 residues long. V lost 6 bases and J 3 bases, leaving 14 bases between the germline ends. Germline V gene sequence: CDR1 MNHNS, CDR2 SASEGT.

This clonotype was counted a few times. The chain uses TRBV6-2 or TRBV6-3 and TRBJ2-7; 12 nucleotides align to TRBD2. V lost 2 bases to trimming and J lost 4 bases; unmatched junction nucleotides: 6. Germline CDR1 is MNHEY and CDR2 is SVGEGT. The CDR3 has 16 amino acids. CDR3 sequence reads: CASSYRRLAGDYEQYF. The CDR3, as DNA: TGTGCCAGCAGTTACCGCCGACTAGCGGGAGATTACGAGCAGTACTTC.

About this clonotype itself: A much larger clone lies a single base off, so this may be a read error. The chain's CDR3 is CASSVGGAGGQPQHF. Here the CDR3 DNA reads TGTGCCAGCAGCGTAGGAGGGGCAGGGGGTCAGCCCCAGCATTTT. The V and J genes are TRBV9 and TRBJ1-5, with 7 bases lining up with TRBD1. The CDR3 is 15 residues long. The V gene's germline CDR1 is SGDLS and CDR2 YYNGEE. V was clipped by 0 bases and J by 6 bases; unmatched bases: 6.

About this clonotype itself: This sequence may be a read error, since a much larger clone differs from it by one base. V is TRBV18 and J is TRBJ2-7, with D unresolved. The length of the CDR3 is 14 residues. Per germline, CDR1 KGHSH and CDR2 LQKENI. The CDR3, as DNA: TGTGTCAGCTCACCCGCCCAACACTCCTACGAGCAGTACTTC. It codes for CVSSPAQHSYEQYF. The full variable domain, in which reference TRBV18 and TRBJ2-7 provide the parts outside the CDR3, is NAGVMQNPRHLVRRRGQEARLRCSPMKGHSHVYWYRQLPEEGLKFMVYLQKENIIDESGMPKERFSAEFPKEGPSILRIQQVVRGDSAAYFCVSSPAQHSYEQYFGPGTRLTVT.

In its sample, this clonotype was seen a few times. Given a much more abundant clone one base away, this may be a read error. CDR3 amino acids: CASSYVLSTGRSGANVPTF. The CDR3 DNA is TGTGCCAGCAGTTACGTCCTTTCGACAGGGCGCTCTGGGGCCAACGTCCCGACTTTC. V usage is TRBV6-2 or TRBV6-3 and J usage is TRBJ2-6; 7 bases map to TRBD1. Germline CDR1 and CDR2: MNHEY and SVGEGT. The CDR3 has 19 residues.

On this clonotype itself: Given a much more abundant clone one base away, this may be a read error. This chain joins TRBV7-9 and TRBJ1-1; possible D gene TRBD1, 6 bases. Germline loops: CDR1 SEHNR, CDR2 FQNEAQ (reference sequence). CDR3 length: 14 amino acids. V lost 0 bases, J lost 6 bases, and 11 bases lay in between. The CDR3 DNA sequence: TGTGCCAGCAGCTTAGCAGGGACAACATCTGAAGCTTTCTTT. Its translation is CASSLAGTTSEAFF.

This clonotype was observed a handful of times. The rearrangement uses TRBV28 and TRBJ2-1; 9 nucleotides match TRBD1. In germline, CDR1 is MDHEN, CDR2 SYDVKM. This CDR3 has 17 residues. With 4 bases clipped from V and 4 bases from J, the junction kept 11 bases outside the gene matches. CDR3 in DNA: TGTGCCAGCAGTTCCTACACTCGACAGGGGGGTTACAATGAGCAGTTCTTC. Translated, it gives CASSSYTRQGGYNEQFF.

This clonotype has just a few counts. V gene TRBV2 combines with J gene TRBJ2-4; D is ambiguous. Germline-derived CDR1 and CDR2 are SNHLY and FYNNEI. This CDR3 region has 13 residues. V was shortened by 4 bases and J by 3 bases, with 7 bases between the two germline ends. The CDR3 loop reads CASSGRIKNIQYF. The CDR3 DNA sequence: TGTGCCAGCAGTGGACGGATCAAAAACATTCAGTACTTC.

This clonotype occurred once. V is TRBV5-1 and J is TRBJ2-7; 7 bases map to TRBD1. Germline V gene data show CDR1 as SGHRS and CDR2 as YFSETQ. V shed 4 bases, J shed 2 bases, and the junction held 9 bases outside the gene matches. The CDR3 is 15 residues long. The CDR3 is CASSPGQFKPYEQYF. CDR3 coding DNA: TGCGCCAGCAGCCCGGGACAGTTCAAACCCTACGAGCAGTACTTC.

This clonotype has a count of ten or more. The CDR3 region has the DNA TGTGCCAGCAGCGCTACAGGGGCTTACGAGCAGTACTTC. It encodes CASSATGAYEQYF. The chain employs TRBV9 and TRBJ2-7; 7 bases map to TRBD1. V dropped 3 bases and J dropped 4; count of bases not matched to a gene: 4. CDR1 and CDR2 (germline): SGDLS, YYNGEE. This CDR3 has 13 amino acids.

This clonotype has just a few counts. The chain combines TRBV18 with TRBJ1-2; D ambiguous. In germline, CDR1 is KGHSH, CDR2 LQKENI. Trimming left V 2 bases short and J 4 bases short, with 17 bases between. There are 16 residues in the CDR3. CDR3 amino acids: CASSPGAIGSGYGYTF. The DNA for the CDR3 is TGTGCCAGCTCACCAGGAGCAATAGGGAGCGGCTATGGCTACACCTTC.

Many counts were recorded for this clonotype. The chain joins TRBV20-1 to TRBJ2-3; unclear D gene. The V and J ends lost 6 bases and 1 base respectively, with 8 bases between them. The V gene's germline CDR1 is DFQATT and CDR2 SNEGSKA (reference sequence). The length of the CDR3 is 12 residues. In nucleotides, the CDR3 is TGCAGTGCCCGGTACCGCACAGATACGCAGTATTTT. This translates into CSARYRTDTQYF.

The chain has TRBV7-8 and TRBJ2-3; 15 bases agree with TRBD2. V was pared by 3 bases and J by 5 bases, with 9 bases of the junction left unmatched. This CDR3 has 18 amino acids. Germline V CDR1 and CDR2: SGHVS, FQNEAQ. CDR3 region: CASSFQPGLAGGLDTQYF. The CDR3 DNA follows: TGTGCCAGCAGCTTTCAACCGGGACTAGCGGGGGGATTAGATACGCAGTATTTT. Full variable domain (remainder filled in from reference TRBV7-8 and TRBJ2-3): GAGVSQSPRYKVAKRGQDVALRCDPISGHVSLFWYQQALGQGPEFLTYFQNEAQLDKSGLPSDRFFAERPEGSVSTLKIQRTQQEDSAVYLCASSFQPGLAGGLDTQYFGPGTRLTVL.

The sample holds a few counts of this clonotype. The rearrangement uses TRBV5-1 and TRBJ1-5; no definite D call. V was clipped by 4 bases and J by 8 bases, with 22 bases between them. The CDR3 totals 16 residues. CDR1 is SGHRS, CDR2 YFSETQ, per germline. Here the CDR3 DNA reads TGCGCCAGCAGCAAAGATGGCAGGCCGTCTGGGGAGCCCCAGCATTTT. Translated, it gives CASSKDGRPSGEPQHF.

This clonotype was recorded many times. This chain joins TRBV11-2 and TRBJ2-2; 14 nucleotides agree with TRBD2. The J segment lost 5 bases and the V segment lost 4 bases, leaving 6 bases of the junction unmatched. In germline, CDR1 is SGHAT, CDR2 FQNNGV. This CDR3 contains 17 residues. CDR3 coding DNA: TGTGCCAGCAGCTCCCGACTAGCGGGGGGGCGGACCGGGGAGCTGTTTTTT. It translates to CASSSRLAGGRTGELFF.

This clonotype was counted many times. V gene TRBV2 combines with J gene TRBJ1-1; D is perhaps TRBD1 (6 bases). The germline V gene has CDR1 SNHLY and CDR2 FYNNEI. The CDR3 extends over 14 amino acids. The germline V and J ends were trimmed by 7 bases and 1 base, with 13 bases remaining between them. The CDR3 spells CASKPQGWNTEAFF. Here the CDR3 DNA reads TGTGCCAGCAAGCCACAGGGATGGAACACTGAAGCTTTCTTT.

This clonotype was seen ten or more times. The rearrangement uses TRBV28 and TRBJ2-3; D possibly corresponds to TRBD1 (8 bases). Germline CDR1 and CDR2: MDHEN and SYDVKM. Trimming took 4 bases from V and 2 from J, leaving 16 bases between them. CDR3 length: 16 amino acids. CDR3 in amino acids: CASSWGRGQDTDTQYF. The CDR3 nucleotides read TGTGCCAGCAGTTGGGGGAGGGGACAGGACACAGATACGCAGTATTTT.

V usage is TRBV20-1 and J usage is TRBJ2-2; no definite D call. CDR3 length: 14 residues. Per the germline V gene, CDR1 is DFQATT and CDR2 is SNEGSKA (reference sequence). Trimming cost V 6 bases and J 3 bases, with 14 bases left between them. The CDR3 nucleotides read TGCAGTGCCAAGATATGGGCTTACACCGGGGAGCTGTTTTTT. This gives the protein CSAKIWAYTGELFF.

In this sample, this clonotype turned up many times. The J gene is TRBJ2-1, the V gene TRBV30, with 12 bases fitting TRBD2. CDR1 and CDR2 (germline): GTSNPN, SVGIG (reference sequence). Unmatched junction bases numbered 1, after V lost 4 bases and J lost 9 bases. The CDR3 has 12 amino acids. The CDR3 loop is CAWTSGRGEQFF. CDR3 DNA sequence: TGTGCCTGGACTAGCGGGAGGGGTGAGCAGTTCTTC.